A selection of T cell receptor beta chains follows, all from one sample in a study of T cell responses to AZD1222 COVID-19 vaccine. The assay was immunoSEQ multiplex PCR, and TCRdb's table has in-frame clones only and misses some. The sample lists over 85,000 clones, around 84% occurring once. Source: peripheral blood, taken 28 days after the second AZD1222 dose. The receptor set was obtained from an adult who received the AZD1222 COVID-19 vaccine. Each CDR3 is given with its conserved first and last residue. D genes are given only for firm matches. Clone size is stated in some rows and not others, as once, few, many or a class when expanded.

D: .; J: TRBJ2-1; V: TRBV7-3; size: .; DNA: TGTGCCAGCAGTTACATACCAAGCAATGAGCAGTTCTTC; CDR3: CASSYIPSNEQFF
D: .; J: TRBJ2-7; V: TRBV11-2; size: .; DNA: TGTGCCAGCAGCTTAGGCATGGGGCGCAGACAAGATTACGAGCAGTACTTC; CDR3: CASSLGMGRRQDYEQYF
D: .; J: TRBJ2-5; V: TRBV5-4; size: .; DNA: TGTGCCAGCAGCTTGACAACCGGGGGCGAGACCCAGTACTTC; CDR3: CASSLTTGGETQYF
D: .; J: TRBJ1-2; V: TRBV12-2; size: .; DNA: TGTGCAAGTCTCGAAGGACCCCCGAGGCCCTTAAACTATGGCTACACCTTC; CDR3: CASLEGPPRPLNYGYTF
D: TRBD1; J: TRBJ1-6; V: TRBV2; size: .; DNA: TGTGCCAGCAGTGAAGGCGGCGCGGACAGGCCAAATTCACCCCTCCACTTT; CDR3: CASSEGGADRPNSPLHF
D: TRBD1; J: TRBJ2-3; V: TRBV2; size: once; DNA: TGTGCCAGCAGGTTCGTGGCAGGGGGAACAGATACGCAGTATTTT; CDR3: CASRFVAGGTDTQYF
D: TRBD1; J: TRBJ1-6; V: TRBV2; size: .; DNA: TGTGCCAGCAAAACCGGGACAGCCGCGAATTCACCCCTCCACTTT; CDR3: CASKTGTAANSPLHF
D: TRBD2; J: TRBJ2-7; V: TRBV6-5; size: once; DNA: TGTCCCCGCCGCGCCTGCGGGAGAGAGCAGTACTTC; CDR3: CPRRACGREQYF
D: .; J: TRBJ2-7; V: TRBV11-2; size: .; DNA: TGTGCCAGCAGCTTCGTGACAGAACCCTACGAGCAGTACTTC; CDR3: CASSFVTEPYEQYF
D: TRBD2; J: TRBJ2-3; V: TRBV6-2/TRBV6-3; size: .; DNA: TGTGCCAGCAGTTACTCGGGGCGGGGGGCGTCAGATACGCAGTATTTT; CDR3: CASSYSGRGASDTQYF
D: TRBD2; J: TRBJ2-3; V: TRBV6-2/TRBV6-3; size: .; DNA: TGTGCCAGCAGTTACTCGACCGGGACTAGCGGGAGAGATACGCAGTATTTT; CDR3: CASSYSTGTSGRDTQYF
D: .; J: TRBJ2-1; V: TRBV12-5; size: .; DNA: TGTGCTAGTGGTTTTAAACTAGCTTCCAATGAGCAGTTCTTC; CDR3: CASGFKLASNEQFF
D: TRBD2; J: TRBJ2-5; V: TRBV13; size: medium-sized; DNA: TGTGCCAGCAGCCCCCGGACTAGCCGAGAGACCCAGTACTTC; CDR3: CASSPRTSRETQYF
D: .; J: TRBJ2-3; V: TRBV7-2; size: .; DNA: TGTGCCAGCAGCTTAGTCGGTGTTGCAGATACGCAGTATTTT; CDR3: CASSLVGVADTQYF